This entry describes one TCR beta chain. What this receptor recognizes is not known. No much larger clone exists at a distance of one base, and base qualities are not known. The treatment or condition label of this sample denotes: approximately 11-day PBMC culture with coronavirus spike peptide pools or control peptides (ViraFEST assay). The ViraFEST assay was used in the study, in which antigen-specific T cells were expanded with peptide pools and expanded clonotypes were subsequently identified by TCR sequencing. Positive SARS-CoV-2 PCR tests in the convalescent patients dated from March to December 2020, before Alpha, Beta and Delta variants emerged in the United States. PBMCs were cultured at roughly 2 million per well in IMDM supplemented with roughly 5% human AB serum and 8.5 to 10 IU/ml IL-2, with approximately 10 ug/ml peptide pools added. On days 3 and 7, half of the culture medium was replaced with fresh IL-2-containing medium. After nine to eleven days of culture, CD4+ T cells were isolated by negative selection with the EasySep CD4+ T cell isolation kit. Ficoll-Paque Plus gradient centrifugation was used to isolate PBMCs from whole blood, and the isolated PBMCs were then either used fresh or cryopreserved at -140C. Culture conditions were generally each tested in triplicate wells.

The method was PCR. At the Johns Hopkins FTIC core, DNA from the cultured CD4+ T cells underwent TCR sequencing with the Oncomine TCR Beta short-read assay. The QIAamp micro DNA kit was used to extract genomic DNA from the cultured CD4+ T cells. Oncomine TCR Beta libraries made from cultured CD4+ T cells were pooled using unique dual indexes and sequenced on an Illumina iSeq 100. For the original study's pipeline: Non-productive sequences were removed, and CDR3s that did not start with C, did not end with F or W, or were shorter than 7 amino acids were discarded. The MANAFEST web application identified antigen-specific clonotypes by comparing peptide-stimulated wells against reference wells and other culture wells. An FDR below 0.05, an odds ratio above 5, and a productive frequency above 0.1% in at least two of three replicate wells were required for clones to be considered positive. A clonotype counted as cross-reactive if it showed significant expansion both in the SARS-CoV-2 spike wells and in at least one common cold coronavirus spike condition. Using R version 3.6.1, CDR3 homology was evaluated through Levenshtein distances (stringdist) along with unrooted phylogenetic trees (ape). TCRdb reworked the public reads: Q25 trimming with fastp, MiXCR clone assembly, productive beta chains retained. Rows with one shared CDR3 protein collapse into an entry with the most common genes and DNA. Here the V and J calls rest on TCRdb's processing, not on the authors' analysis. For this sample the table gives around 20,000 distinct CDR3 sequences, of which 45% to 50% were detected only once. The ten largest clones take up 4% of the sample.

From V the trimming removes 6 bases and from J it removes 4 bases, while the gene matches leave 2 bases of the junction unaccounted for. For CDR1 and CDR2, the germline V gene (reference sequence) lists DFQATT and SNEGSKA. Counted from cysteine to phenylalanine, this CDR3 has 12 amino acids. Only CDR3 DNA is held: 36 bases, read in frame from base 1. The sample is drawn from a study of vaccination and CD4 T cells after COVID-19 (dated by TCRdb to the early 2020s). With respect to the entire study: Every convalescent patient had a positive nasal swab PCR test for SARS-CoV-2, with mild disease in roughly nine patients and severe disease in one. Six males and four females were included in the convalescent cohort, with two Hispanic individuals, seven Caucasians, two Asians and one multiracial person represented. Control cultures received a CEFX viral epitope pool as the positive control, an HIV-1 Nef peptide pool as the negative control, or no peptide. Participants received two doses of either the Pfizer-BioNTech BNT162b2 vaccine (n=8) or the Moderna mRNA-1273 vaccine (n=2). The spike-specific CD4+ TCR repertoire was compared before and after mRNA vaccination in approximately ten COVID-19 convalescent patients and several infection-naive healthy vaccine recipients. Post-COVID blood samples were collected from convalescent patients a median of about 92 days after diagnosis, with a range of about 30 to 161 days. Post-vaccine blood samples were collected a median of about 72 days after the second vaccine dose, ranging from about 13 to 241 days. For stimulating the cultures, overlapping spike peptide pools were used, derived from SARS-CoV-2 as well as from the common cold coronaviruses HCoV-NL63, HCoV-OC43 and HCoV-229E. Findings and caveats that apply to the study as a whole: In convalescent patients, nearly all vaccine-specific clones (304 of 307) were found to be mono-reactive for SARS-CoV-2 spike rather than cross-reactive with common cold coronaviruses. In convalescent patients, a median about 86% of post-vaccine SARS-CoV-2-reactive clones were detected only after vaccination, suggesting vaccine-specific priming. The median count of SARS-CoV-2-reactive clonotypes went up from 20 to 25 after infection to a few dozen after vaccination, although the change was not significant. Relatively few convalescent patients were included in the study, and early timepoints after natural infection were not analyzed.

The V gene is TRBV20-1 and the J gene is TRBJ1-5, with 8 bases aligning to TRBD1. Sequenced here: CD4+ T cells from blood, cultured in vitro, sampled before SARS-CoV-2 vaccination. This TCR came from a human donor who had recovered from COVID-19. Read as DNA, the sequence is TGCAGTGCGAGGACAGGGAATCAGCCCCAGCATTTT. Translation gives CSARTGNQPQHF.